A single count supports the clone carrying this T cell receptor (beta chain). Source study methods: Quantification of nucleated cells was approximated via reference gene primer amplification. Libraries were prepared by immunoSEQ multiplex PCR; TCRdb keeps only in-frame clonotypes and omits some of them. V and J calls and clone size are those listed in that table; D and trimming were worked out from the DNA. The repertoire consists of roughly 27,000 clones, with about 88% occurring once and the leading ten covering approximately 9.8%. The V gene end was trimmed by 3 bases and the J gene end by 6 bases; junction bases not matched to a gene: 7. The CDR3 spans 16 residues. Germline V lookup: CDR1 SNHLY, CDR2 FYNNEI. The data were obtained in a study of blood T cell repertoires in COVID-19. Study as a whole: Nucleic acid was either cDNA or gDNA, and it came from T cells, B-cell-depleted T cells, or PBMCs.

This receptor was obtained from a human donor in a cohort sampled during active COVID-19. Sequenced material: peripheral blood. This chain links TRBV2 with TRBJ2-2; TRBD1 matches at 10 bases. CDR3 in amino acids: CASSETGTGVPGELFF. CDR3 nucleotides: TGTGCCAGCAGTGAGACCGGGACAGGGGTGCCCGGGGAGCTGTTTTTT.